This T cell receptor (beta chain) was documented in a study of beta chain features in type 1 diabetes. Study-wide results and caveats: Individuals with type 1 diabetes displayed fewer insertions and more deletions at VDJ junctions.

Expressed TCRB transcripts were sequenced because the entire RNA isolate underwent reverse transcription. Using immunoSEQ multiplex PCR, the repertoire was profiled, and TCRdb retains in-frame clones only, with some absent. Altogether about 250,000 clones are present, over 12% being singletons, with the ten largest covering around 0.025%. This clone was found a few times. Antigen unknown. About 116 mL of blood, on average, came from one heparinised draw per donor. A CD45RO/CCR7/CD25/CD127/CD95/CD27 panel sorted naive, central memory, regulatory and stem cell-like memory CD4+ cells. Purity above 95% was achieved in all sorted populations. The material sequenced was naive CD4+ T cells from blood. The TCR was taken from a woman between 40 and 50 years old in good health.

CDR3 protein: CASSGGQNTEAFF. In DNA form, the CDR3 reads TGCGCCAGCAGCGGGGGCCAGAACACTGAAGCTTTCTTT. V is TRBV5-1 and J is TRBJ1-1; D may be TRBD1 (6 bases). The CDR3 runs 13 residues. V shed 4 bases and J shed 1 base, with 8 bases lying between them. CDR1 and CDR2 (germline): SGHRS, YFSETQ.